The clone carrying this T cell receptor (beta chain) showed up many times. The antigen is unknown. Arm-PCR with iRepertoire HTBI primers amplified the CDR3 regions for these TCR beta libraries. TCRdb itself ran the multiplex PCR reads through MiXCR, one entry per CDR3 protein. The data contain 520,000 or so distinct CDR3 sequences, more than 10% of them seen just once; the ten biggest clones take up around 9.3%. The entry originates in a study of regulatory T cells in long-lasting Graves disease. Notes on the study in general: It was in persistent disease that TRBV28, TRBJ1-2 and TRBJ2-5 were favored. New patients shared about a thousand public clonotypes, fewer than the approximately 2,700 shared by persistent patients.

Trimming stripped 0 bases from V and 7 bases from J, with 13 bases between. There are 14 residues in the CDR3. From germline, CDR1 is DFQATT and CDR2 SNEGSKA (reference sequence). Time point noted: newly diagnosed GD, antithyroid drugs for less than 3 months. The TCR library was prepared using RNA isolated from PBMCs. These same data were also listed under a study on T cells in Graves' hyperthyroidism and ophthalmopathy. That paper adds: The HTBI primer set was used in a first-round RT-PCR of the TCR CDR3. A model built on 13 V-J features separated ophthalmopathy from stable hyperthyroidism.

Source: peripheral blood mononuclear cells (PBMCs), taken at new diagnosis, from a patient treated with antithyroid drugs. The clonotype comes from a woman aged 25 to 39 with Graves disease. The chain couples TRBV20-1 to TRBJ1-3; D gene unclear. For the CDR3, the DNA is TGCAGTGCTAGAGATTACTCCGGCGTGAACACCATATATTTT. Its translation is CSARDYSGVNTIYF.